This T cell receptor (beta chain) was sequenced in a study of CD8+CD57+ T cells in acquired aplastic anemia. Overall study: On average, sorted CD4+ and CD8+ cells gave approximately 3 ug of DNA.

Patients included in sequencing had previously demonstrated CD8+CD57+ cell expansion by flow cytometry. Among the patients, all had severe acquired aplastic anemia. The V end lost 6 bases, the J end lost 5 bases, and 10 bases lay between the germline ends. The CDR3 is made up of 12 amino acids. The V gene's germline CDR1 is MNHEY and CDR2 SVGEGT. This clonotype has at least ten counts. Its antigen is unknown. TCR beta VDJ and CDR3 profiles were obtained from a genomic DNA template. Via MiXCR, TCRdb re-called the reads, giving one row per CDR3 protein. The sample holds about 150,000 distinct CDR3 sequences, approximately 52% seen once. Study-level points and caveats: Sharing between patients and controls was observed for some 27 CD8+ CDR3 sequences. Simpson's diversity of CD8+ cells was not significantly different in patients compared with controls.

The TCR comes from a human donor with aplastic anemia. The V and J genes are TRBV6-2 or TRBV6-3 and TRBJ1-2; D not resolved. Sequenced: sorted CD4+, CD8+, or CD8+CD57+ T cells (not recorded which) from PBMCs. CDR3 coding DNA: TGTGCCAGCAGCCCAGAAGGGTATGGCTACACCTTC. Its protein product is CASSPEGYGYTF.